This TCR beta chain was retrieved from a study of Graves' ophthalmopathy and Graves' hyperthyroidism (dated by TCRdb to between 2017 and 2018). General notes on the study: Peripheral blood was collected at initial diagnosis, before any treatment. The study used TCR beta repertoire signatures to distinguish Graves' ophthalmopathy from Graves' hyperthyroidism and to predict progression to ophthalmopathy. In total, around 130 blood samples were TCR-sequenced: 40 to 45 ophthalmopathy, over 70 hyperthyroidism and about 17 hyperthyroidism-to-ophthalmopathy patients. To explore V-J signatures that distinguish ophthalmopathy from hyperthyroidism, a discovery set of 100 patients was enrolled, made up of under 50 with ophthalmopathy and roughly 57 with stable hyperthyroidism. An independent validation cohort was composed of fewer than 20 hyperthyroidism patients and around 16 patients who later progressed from hyperthyroidism to ophthalmopathy. In five or six hyperthyroidism patients, the T-cell repertoires found in thyroid tissue were compared with those found in blood. After sampling, hyperthyroidism patients received methimazole starting at 30 mg daily, and ophthalmopathy patients received high-dose intravenous methylprednisolone.

Patients with ophthalmopathy had moderately to severely active disease, with a Clinical Activity Score of 3 or more, a NOSPECS grade of 4 or more, and a disease duration of less than 3 months. Patients with other autoimmune diseases, uncontrolled infections, pregnancy or lactation were excluded. Diagnosis relied on clinical symptoms, serum thyroxine, TRAb, thyroid ultrasound and orbital computed tomography. PBMCs were isolated from more than 8 ml of fresh peripheral blood by Ficoll-Paque density gradient centrifugation. Total RNA was extracted with Trizol reagent and quality-checked on an Agilent 2100 Bioanalyzer. Measured from the cysteine to the phenylalanine, the CDR3 is 15 residues long. Only CDR3 DNA remains: 45 bases, in frame from the first base. CDR1 ENHRY and CDR2 SYGVKD were looked up in the germline V gene. A distance of 12 bases separates the germline ends of V and J, which lose 3 bases and 1 base respectively.

TCR beta CDR3 regions were amplified from RNA transcripts for repertoire sequencing. The first round was an RT-PCR using HTBI primers with the Qiagen OneStep RT-PCR kit, and this first round was followed by a second-round multiplex PCR, then size selection and purification. Libraries were sequenced paired-end with 100 bp reads on an Illumina HiSeq2000. As for the authors' bioinformatics: SOAPnuke was used for read processing, and reads with adapters, uncalled bases, a mean Phred below 15, or no exact constant-primer or identifier match were discarded. COPE v1.2.5 was used to merge high-quality paired reads. Clonotypes were defined as unique nucleotide sequences and were aligned to IMGT TRB V, D and J references using MiTCR v1.1. The analysis was limited to V-J combinations with a frequency above 0.0001, which together covered 99.2% of the repertoires. For each V-J combination, a TCR clonal expansion and chaos score was defined as the ratio of F50 clonal expansion to chaos observed in the TCRdist matrix. Welch's t-statistics and random forest were used to reduce the features to around 13 V-J combinations, which were then used as input to a naive Bayes classifier. Thyroid-blood repertoire similarity was quantified with the Morisita-Horn index. The public reads were reprocessed in TCRdb via fastp at Q25 and MiXCR, keeping in-frame beta chains. Rows with a matching CDR3 protein are joined into one entry that keeps the most common DNA and genes. The V and J calls come from TCRdb's annotation, not from the publication. The sample table shows approximately 700,000 distinct CDR3 sequences, and around 40% are seen once. The ten largest clones represent 40% to 55% of the sample.

What the study reported, not specific to this receptor: No statistical method was used to set the sample size in advance, and the investigators knew which group each participant was assigned to. In cross-validation, the 13-signature model distinguished ophthalmopathy from stable hyperthyroidism with just over 85% sensitivity and over 81% specificity, while in the test set the corresponding values were about 79% and 69%. Among expanded thyroid clonotypes with frequency above 0.001, most also showed up in blood, which suggests that blood repertoires may reflect the thyroid immune response. In validation, the model predicted ophthalmopathy progression with 70.59% sensitivity and around 72% specificity; some 13 predicted patients were CT-confirmed with GO in a median of around 6 months.

In the case of this clonotype: Its antigen is still unknown. Nothing much larger sits one base from this clone, and base qualities are not available.

Sequenced input: peripheral blood. The sequence was obtained from an adult man with Graves' ophthalmopathy. The V and J segments used are TRBV10-3 and TRBJ1-1, and possibly TRBD1, on 6 matching bases. The CDR3 protein sequence reads: CAISELLQGNTEAFF. In nucleotides, the sequence is TGTGCCATCAGTGAACTGCTACAGGGGAACACTGAAGCTTTCTTT.